Below, 27 T cell receptor beta chains from the same sample are listed, as sequenced in a study of blood T cell repertoires in COVID-19. This table comes from immunoSEQ multiplex PCR, and its TCRdb copy is limited to in-frame clones, with some not included. The data contain 55,000 to 65,000 clones, 85% to 90% of them singletons. Sample: peripheral blood. The receptors come from a woman in her fifties or sixties with COVID-19, enrolled during active disease.

V is TRBV10-3 and J is TRBJ2-3, with 7 positions matching TRBD1. CDR3 length: 14 residues. Per germline, CDR1 ENHRY and CDR2 SYGVKD. V gave up 6 bases and J gave up 3 bases; unmatched junction bases: 6. The CDR3 region is CAIRTSTGTDTQYF. The CDR3 region has the DNA TGTGCCATCAGGACCTCGACAGGGACAGATACGCAGTATTTT.

The genes are TRBV21-1 and TRBJ2-1; the table gives TRBD2 as D, unverified against the DNA. TRBV21-1 is listed as a pseudogene. The length of the CDR3 is 16 residues. The CDR3 region has the DNA TGTGCCAGCAGCATGGACGGGACTAGCGTAGACAATGAGCAGTTCTTC. Translated, it gives CASSMDGTSVDNEQFF.

The gene calls are TRBV5-6 and TRBJ2-5; 13 nucleotides align to TRBD2. V trimming: 5 bases; J trimming: 6 bases; junction bases outside the gene matches: 4. The CDR3 covers 14 residues. Germline lookup yields CDR1 SGHDT and CDR2 YYEEEE. The CDR3 sequence: CASRPGLAGQTQYF. CDR3 bases: TGTGCCAGCAGACCGGGACTAGCGGGACAGACCCAGTACTTC.

The CDR3 sequence: CASSFPGQGRGGEAFF. In DNA form, the CDR3 reads TGTGCCAGCAGTTTCCCGGGACAGGGGCGCGGAGGTGAAGCTTTCTTT. This chain links TRBV28 with TRBJ1-1; 10 bases fit TRBD1. The CDR3 runs to 16 residues. Trimming cost V 3 bases and J 7 bases; bases outside gene matches: 11. CDR1 MDHEN and CDR2 SYDVKM come from the germline V gene.

This chain links TRBV11-3 with TRBJ2-1; 8 nucleotides match TRBD2. V trimming: 5 bases; J trimming: 0 bases; junction bases outside the gene matches: 9. This CDR3 is 17 amino acids long. CDR1 and CDR2 from the germline V gene are SGHNT and YENEEA. DNA of the CDR3: TGTGCCAGCAGCCCAGGGACTAGTTCGAGCTCCTACAATGAGCAGTTCTTC. Translation: CASSPGTSSSSYNEQFF.

The chain couples TRBV5-1 to TRBJ2-7; possibly TRBD1 for D (6 bases). The CDR3 spans 16 residues. Trimming removed 5 bases at V and 6 bases at J, with 24 bases between. Germline loops: CDR1 SGHRS, CDR2 YFSETQ. CDR3 in amino acids: CASSFVNLLQGGEQYF. The CDR3 bases are TGCGCCAGCAGTTTTGTTAATTTATTACAGGGCGGCGAGCAGTACTTC. Supplemented by reference TRBV5-1 and TRBJ2-7, the full variable domain reads KAGVTQTPRYLIKTRGQQVTLSCSPISGHRSVSWYQQTPGQGLQFLFEYFSETQRNKGNFPGRFSGRQFSNSRSEMNVSTLELGDSALYLCASSFVNLLQGGEQYFGPGTRLTVT.

This clone was detected a few times. This sequence joins TRBV6-2 or TRBV6-3 and TRBJ1-2, with 8 bases lining up with TRBD1. Germline loops: CDR1 MNHEY, CDR2 SVGEGT. J was trimmed by 3 bases and V by 3 bases; bases with no gene match: 6. This CDR3 spans 15 amino acids. The CDR3 loop is CASSYLDRGYYGYTF. The DNA for the CDR3 is TGTGCCAGCAGTTATCTTGACAGGGGATACTATGGCTACACCTTC.

This clone occurred once. This chain connects TRBV7-8 to TRBJ2-1; D is undetermined. V lost 5 bases, J lost 8 bases, and 7 bases lay in between. The CDR3 is 11 residues long. The germline CDR1 and CDR2 sequences are SGHVS and FQNEAQ. In DNA form, the CDR3 reads TGTGCCAGCAGCGTTATCGATGAGCAGTTCTTC. Protein sequence: CASSVIDEQFF.

This clone was found a few times. The chain joins TRBV18 to TRBJ1-1; D uncertain. The CDR3 has 11 amino acids. V was cut by 3 bases and J by 7 bases, with 6 bases left in between. Germline CDR1 is KGHSH and CDR2 is LQKENI. The CDR3 spells CASSPDFEAFF. CDR3 DNA sequence: TGTGCCAGCTCACCGGACTTTGAAGCTTTCTTT.

Concerning this clone: The same CDR3 can be traced to other DNA sequences in this sample. The chain joins TRBV7-9 to TRBJ1-4, with 7 nucleotides matching TRBD1. The CDR3 is 14 residues long. Germline V CDR1 and CDR2: SEHNR, FQNEAQ (reference sequence). J gave up 3 bases and V 3 bases, and 1 base lay outside the gene matches. Here the CDR3 reads CASSFQGANEKLFF. CDR3 in DNA: TGTGCCAGCAGCTTTCAGGGGGCTAATGAAAAACTGTTTTTT.

V is TRBV4-3 and J is TRBJ2-5, with 7 bases identical to TRBD2. This CDR3 is built from 17 residues. Germline trimming cut 4 bases from V and 1 base from J; bases unmatched to any gene: 12. CDR1 and CDR2 (germline): LGHNA, YSLEER. The CDR3 spells CASSPDVLGGSQETQYF. The CDR3 DNA reads as TGCGCCAGCAGCCCCGATGTTTTAGGCGGGAGCCAAGAGACCCAGTACTTC.

This chain uses TRBV18 with TRBJ2-1, with 10 bases fitting TRBD2. Losses at the gene ends were 5 bases for V and 6 bases for J; bases not matched to a gene: 4. CDR3 length: 14 amino acids. Looked up from germline, CDR1 is KGHSH and CDR2 is LQKENI. Here the CDR3 DNA reads TGTGCCAGCTCAACCAGGACTAGCGGCAATGAGCAGTTCTTC. This gives the protein CASSTRTSGNEQFF. Using reference TRBV18 and TRBJ2-1 for the parts outside the CDR3, the full variable domain is NAGVMQNPRHLVRRRGQEARLRCSPMKGHSHVYWYRQLPEEGLKFMVYLQKENIIDESGMPKERFSAEFPKEGPSILRIQQVVRGDSAAYFCASSTRTSGNEQFFGPGTRLTVL.

CDR3 coding DNA: TGTGCCATCAGTGAGTCGACGGGCAGGGGGCTTGAAAGCTCCTACAATGAGCAGTTCTTC. It specifies CAISESTGRGLESSYNEQFF. The chain recombines TRBV10-3 with TRBJ2-1; 8 bases agree with TRBD1. The CDR3 loop spans 20 amino acids. The V gene's germline CDR1 is ENHRY and CDR2 SYGVKD. Losses at the gene ends were 0 bases for V and 0 bases for J; bases not matched to a gene: 13.

This chain connects TRBV10-1 to TRBJ2-1, with 12 nucleotides matching TRBD2. This CDR3 has 15 amino acids. The V and J ends lost 6 bases and 8 bases, in that order; junction bases with no gene match: 8. Per the germline V gene, CDR1 is WNHNN and CDR2 is SYGVQD (reference sequence). CDR3 loop: CASSPGTSGSDEQFF. DNA for the CDR3: TGCGCCAGCAGCCCCGGGACTAGCGGGTCTGATGAGCAGTTCTTC.

The rearrangement links TRBV27 to TRBJ1-4; 11 bases agree with TRBD1. The CDR3 has 16 residues. CDR1 is MNHEY and CDR2 is SMNVEV in the germline V gene (reference sequence). Trimming at V came to 4 bases and at J to 8 bases, leaving 9 bases not matched to a gene. CDR3 in DNA: TGTGCCAGCAGTTCCTCCGGGACAGGGGGAAGGGAAAAACTGTTTTTT. This codes for CASSSSGTGGREKLFF.

This clone was detected once. The chain combines TRBV3-1 (or the pseudogene TRBV3-2) with TRBJ1-2; D unresolved. This CDR3 has 14 amino acids. Trimming removed 1 base from V and 4 bases from J, with 10 bases in between. Germline V gene data show CDR1 as LGHDT and CDR2 as YNNKEL (reference sequence). Here the CDR3 DNA reads TGTGCCAGCAGCCAAGGCGGATCCTTCTATGGCTACACCTTC. Amino acids: CASSQGGSFYGYTF.

This rearrangement joins TRBV7-9 to TRBJ1-3; D is possibly TRBD1 (6 bases). Germline V CDR1 and CDR2: SEHNR, FQNEAQ (reference sequence). Trimming cost V 9 bases and J 2 bases, with 8 bases left between them. The CDR3 is 12 amino acids. The CDR3 nucleotides read TGTGCCAGACAGGGAGCTGGAAACACCATATATTTT. It encodes CARQGAGNTIYF.

This clone was counted once. Here the CDR3 reads CATRDRKRYGYTF. Here the CDR3 DNA reads TGTGCCACCAGGGACAGGAAACGCTATGGCTACACCTTC. The gene calls are TRBV15 and TRBJ1-2, with 7 bases that match TRBD1. The ends lost 6 bases at V and 4 bases at J; junction bases unmatched: 5. The CDR3 is 13 amino acids. Germline lookup yields CDR1 LNHNV and CDR2 YYDKDF (reference sequence). Based on the CDR3 plus reference TRBV15 and TRBJ1-2, the full variable domain is DAMVIQNPRYQVTQFGKPVTLSCSQTLNHNVMYWYQQKSSQAPKLLFHYYDKDFNNEADTPDNFQSRRPNTSFCFLDIRSPGLGDTAMYLCATRDRKRYGYTFGSGTRLTVV.

This chain links TRBV11-2 with TRBJ1-5; 9 positions match TRBD1. This CDR3 region has 15 residues. Germline trimming cut 4 bases from V and 1 base from J; bases unmatched to any gene: 2. CDR1 and CDR2 (germline): SGHAT, FQNNGV. This CDR3 reads CASSWGQGSNQPQHF. CDR3 nucleotide sequence: TGTGCCAGCAGCTGGGGACAGGGAAGCAATCAGCCCCAGCATTTT.

The V gene is TRBV27, the J gene TRBJ2-2; 9 bases line up with TRBD2. This CDR3 region has 13 residues. With V trimmed by 7 bases and J by 5 bases, 2 bases remained unmatched. Looked up from germline, CDR1 is MNHEY and CDR2 is SMNVEV (reference sequence). The CDR3 DNA is TGTGCCAGCAACCTAGCGGGAACCGGGGAGCTGTTTTTT. It yields the protein CASNLAGTGELFF.

This chain joins TRBV6-2 or TRBV6-3 and TRBJ2-7; the D gene is possibly TRBD2 (6 bases). The CDR3 is 14 amino acids. Germline V gene lookup returns CDR1 MNHEY and CDR2 SVGEGT. Trimming shortened V by 6 bases and J by 6 bases, and 18 bases separated the two germline ends. The CDR3, as DNA: TGTGCCAGCAGCCCCCCGGGAGTAGCTAGCGAGCAGTACTTC. Its protein product is CASSPPGVASEQYF.

This clone was seen once. The rearrangement links TRBV7-2 to TRBJ1-2; 7 positions match TRBD1. The germline CDR1 and CDR2 sequences are SGHTA and FQGNSA. V shed 5 bases, J shed 0 bases, and the junction held 3 bases outside the gene matches. The CDR3 runs to 14 residues. The CDR3: CASSPGTANYGYTF. CDR3 DNA: TGTGCCAGCAGCCCAGGGACAGCTAACTATGGCTACACCTTC.

V is TRBV27 and J is TRBJ2-1; 7 bases fit TRBD1. The V gene's germline CDR1 is MNHEY and CDR2 SMNVEV (reference sequence). V was pared by 5 bases and J by 10 bases, with 8 bases of the junction left unmatched. This CDR3 contains 13 residues. CDR3 sequence reads: CASSRTDRREQFF. CDR3 nucleotide sequence: TGTGCCAGCAGTCGAACGGACAGGCGGGAGCAGTTCTTC.

The V call is TRBV5-6, the J call TRBJ2-1; TRBD1 agrees at 7 bases. CDR3 length equals 16 residues. The junction had 7 bases not matched to a gene; V was cut back by 4 bases and J by 0 bases. From germline, CDR1 is SGHDT and CDR2 YYEEEE. CDR3 protein: CASSKMGQSSYNEQFF. CDR3 DNA: TGTGCCAGCAGCAAAATGGGACAGAGCTCCTACAATGAGCAGTTCTTC.

The J gene is TRBJ2-1, the V gene TRBV27; no definite D call. CDR3 size: 14 residues. Germline V CDR1 and CDR2: MNHEY, SMNVEV (reference sequence). With 0 bases removed from V and 8 bases from J, the gap between germline ends came to 11 bases. The CDR3 spells CASSLSGALYEQFF. The CDR3 DNA sequence: TGTGCCAGCAGTTTATCGGGCGCTTTGTATGAGCAGTTCTTC.

V usage is TRBV6-5 and J usage is TRBJ2-1; tentative D call: TRBD1 (5 bases). Germline CDR1 MNHEY, CDR2 SVGAGI. Deletions cut 0 bases from V and 2 bases from J, with 5 bases between. This CDR3 region has 14 residues. This CDR3 is CASSYSGPYNEQFF. CDR3 nucleotide sequence: TGTGCCAGCAGTTACTCGGGGCCCTACAATGAGCAGTTCTTC.

This chain uses TRBV6-5 with TRBJ1-3; D is possibly TRBD1 (5 bases). CDR3 length: 12 residues. Germline V gene data show CDR1 as MNHEY and CDR2 as SVGAGI. Trimming took 11 bases from V and 5 from J, leaving 13 bases between them. The CDR3 DNA follows: TGTGCCGCGGGGGGAAGGAGAAACACCATATATTTT. Translated: CAAGGRRNTIYF.